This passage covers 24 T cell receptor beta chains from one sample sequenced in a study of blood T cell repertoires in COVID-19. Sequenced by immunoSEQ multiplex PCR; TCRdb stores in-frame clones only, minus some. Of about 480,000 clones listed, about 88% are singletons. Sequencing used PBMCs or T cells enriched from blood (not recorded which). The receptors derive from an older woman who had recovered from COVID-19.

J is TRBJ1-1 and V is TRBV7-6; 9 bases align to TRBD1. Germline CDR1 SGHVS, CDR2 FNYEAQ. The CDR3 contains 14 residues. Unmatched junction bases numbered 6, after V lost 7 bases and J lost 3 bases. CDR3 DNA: TGTGCCAGCACCCCCGGACAGGGGTACACTGAAGCTTTCTTT. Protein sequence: CASTPGQGYTEAFF.

CDR3 coding DNA: TGTGCCTGGAGTTTTCGAGTGGGGTCCCGGTACGCAGAGTCGGGATCCTATAATTCACCCCTCCACTTT. Its protein is CAWSFRVGSRYAESGSYNSPLHF. This chain connects TRBV30 to TRBJ1-6; no clear D gene. The CDR3 is 23 amino acids. In germline, CDR1 is GTSNPN, CDR2 SVGIG (reference sequence). The V gene lost 2 bases and the J gene lost 1 base, with 33 bases spanning the gap. Variable domain in full (rest from reference TRBV30 and TRBJ1-6): SQTIHQWPATLVQPVGSPLSLECTVEGTSNPNLYWYRQAAGRGLQLLFYSVGIGQISSEVPQNLSASRPQDRQFILSSKKLLLSDSGFYLCAWSFRVGSRYAESGSYNSPLHFGNGTRLTVT.

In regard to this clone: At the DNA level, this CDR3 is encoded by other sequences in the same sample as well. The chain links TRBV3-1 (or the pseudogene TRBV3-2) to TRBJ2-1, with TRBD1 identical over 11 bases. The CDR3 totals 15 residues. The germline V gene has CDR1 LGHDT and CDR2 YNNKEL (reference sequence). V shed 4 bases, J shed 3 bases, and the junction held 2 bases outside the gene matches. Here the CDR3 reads CASSPGTGGYNEQFF. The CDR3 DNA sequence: TGTGCCAGCAGCCCCGGGACAGGGGGCTACAATGAGCAGTTCTTC.

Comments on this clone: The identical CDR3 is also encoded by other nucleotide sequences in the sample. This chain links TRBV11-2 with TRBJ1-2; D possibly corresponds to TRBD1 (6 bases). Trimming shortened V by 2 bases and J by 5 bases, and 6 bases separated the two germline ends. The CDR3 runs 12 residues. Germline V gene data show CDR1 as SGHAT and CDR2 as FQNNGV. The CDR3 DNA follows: TGTGCCAGCAGCTTACAGGGGTATGGCTACACCTTC. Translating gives CASSLQGYGYTF.

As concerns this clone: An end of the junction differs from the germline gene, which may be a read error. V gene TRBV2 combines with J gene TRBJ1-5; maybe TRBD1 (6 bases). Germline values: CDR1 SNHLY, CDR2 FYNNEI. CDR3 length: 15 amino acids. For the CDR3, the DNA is TGTGCCAGCAGAGAAGAGGGGGGGGGCAATCAGCCCCAGCATTTT. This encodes CASREEGGGNQPQHF.

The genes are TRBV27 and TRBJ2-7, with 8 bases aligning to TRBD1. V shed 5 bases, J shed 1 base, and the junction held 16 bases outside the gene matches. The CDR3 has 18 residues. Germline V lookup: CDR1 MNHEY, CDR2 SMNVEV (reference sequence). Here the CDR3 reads CASSPQLPDRDRSYEQYV. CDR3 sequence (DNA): TGTGCCAGCAGTCCACAACTTCCGGACCGGGACAGGTCCTACGAGCAGTACGTC.

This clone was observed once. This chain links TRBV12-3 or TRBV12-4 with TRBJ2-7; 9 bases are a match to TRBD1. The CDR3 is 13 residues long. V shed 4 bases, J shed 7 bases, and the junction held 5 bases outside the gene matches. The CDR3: CASSSGQGWEQYV. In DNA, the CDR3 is TGTGCCAGCAGTTCGGGACAGGGTTGGGAGCAGTACGTC.

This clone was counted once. CDR3 sequence reads: CASRTRATDTQYF. CDR3 DNA: TGTGCCAGCAGGACTAGGGCCACAGATACGCAGTATTTT. The rearrangement uses TRBV2 and TRBJ2-3; tentatively, D is TRBD2 (6 bases). V gave up 6 bases and J gave up 2 bases, with 9 bases separating them. Germline-derived CDR1 and CDR2 are SNHLY and FYNNEI. The CDR3 runs 13 residues.

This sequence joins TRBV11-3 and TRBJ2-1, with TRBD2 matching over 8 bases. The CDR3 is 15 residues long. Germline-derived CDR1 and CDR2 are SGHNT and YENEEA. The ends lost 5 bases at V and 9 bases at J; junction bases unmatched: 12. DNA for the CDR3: TGTGCCAGCAGCCCAGACGGGACTAGAATGGCTGAGCAGTTCTTC. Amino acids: CASSPDGTRMAEQFF.

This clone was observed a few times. CDR3 loop: CATSRDWDRVLVEQYF. The CDR3 DNA follows: TGTGCCACCAGCAGAGATTGGGACAGGGTATTAGTCGAGCAGTACTTC. The genes are TRBV15 and TRBJ2-7, with 9 bases matching TRBD1. In germline, CDR1 is LNHNV, CDR2 YYDKDF (reference sequence). The J segment lost 6 bases and the V segment lost 0 bases, leaving 9 bases of the junction unmatched. The length of the CDR3 is 16 residues.

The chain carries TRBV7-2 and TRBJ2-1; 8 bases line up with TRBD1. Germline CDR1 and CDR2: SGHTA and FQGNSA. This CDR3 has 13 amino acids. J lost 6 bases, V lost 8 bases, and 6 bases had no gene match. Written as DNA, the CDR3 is TGTGCCAGCGCTCCCGACAGGGGCAATGAGCAGTTCTTC. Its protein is CASAPDRGNEQFF. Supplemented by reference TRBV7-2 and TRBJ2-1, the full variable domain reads GAGVSQSPSNKVTEKGKDVELRCDPISGHTALYWYRQSLGQGLEFLIYFQGNSAPDKSGLPSDRFSAERTGGSVSTLTIQRTQQEDSAVYLCASAPDRGNEQFFGPGTRLTVL.

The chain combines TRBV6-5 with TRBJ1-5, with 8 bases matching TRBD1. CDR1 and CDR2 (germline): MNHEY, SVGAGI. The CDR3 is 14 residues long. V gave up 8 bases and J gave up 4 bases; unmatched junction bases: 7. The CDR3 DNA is TGTGCCAGCGGTATGGACAGGGCAAATCAGCCCCAGCATTTT. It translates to CASGMDRANQPQHF.

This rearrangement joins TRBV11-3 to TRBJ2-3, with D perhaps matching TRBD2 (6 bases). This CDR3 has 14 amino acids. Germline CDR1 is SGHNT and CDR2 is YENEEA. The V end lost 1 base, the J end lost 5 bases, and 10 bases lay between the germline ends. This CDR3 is CASSLGGDRDTQYF. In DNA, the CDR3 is TGTGCCAGCAGCTTAGGGGGGGACCGAGATACGCAGTATTTT.

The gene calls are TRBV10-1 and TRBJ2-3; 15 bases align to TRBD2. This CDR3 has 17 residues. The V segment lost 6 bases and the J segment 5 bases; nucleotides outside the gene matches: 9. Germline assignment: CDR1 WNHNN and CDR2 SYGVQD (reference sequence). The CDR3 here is CASSRTSGGVVRDTQYF. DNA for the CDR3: TGCGCCAGCAGCAGGACTAGCGGGGGGGTCGTGAGAGATACGCAGTATTTT.

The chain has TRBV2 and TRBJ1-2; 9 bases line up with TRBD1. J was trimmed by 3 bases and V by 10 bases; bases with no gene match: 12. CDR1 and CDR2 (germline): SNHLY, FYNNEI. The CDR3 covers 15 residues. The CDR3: CATRDRAEGYYGYTF. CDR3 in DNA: TGTGCCACCCGGGACAGGGCAGAAGGGTACTATGGCTACACCTTC.

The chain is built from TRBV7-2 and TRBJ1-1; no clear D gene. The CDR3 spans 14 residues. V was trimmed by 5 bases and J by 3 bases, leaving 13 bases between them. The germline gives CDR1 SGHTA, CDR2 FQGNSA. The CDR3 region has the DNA TGTGCCAGCAGCCTCATGGGCAGCTACACTGAAGCTTTCTTT. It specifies CASSLMGSYTEAFF. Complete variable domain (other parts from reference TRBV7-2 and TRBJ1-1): GAGVSQSPSNKVTEKGKDVELRCDPISGHTALYWYRQSLGQGLEFLIYFQGNSAPDKSGLPSDRFSAERTGGSVSTLTIQRTQQEDSAVYLCASSLMGSYTEAFFGQGTRLTVV.

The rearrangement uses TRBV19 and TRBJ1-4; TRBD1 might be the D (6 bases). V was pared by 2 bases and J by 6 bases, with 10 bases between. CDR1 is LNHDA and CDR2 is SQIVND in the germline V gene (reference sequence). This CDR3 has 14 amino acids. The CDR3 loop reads CASSITGLDEKLFF. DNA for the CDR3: TGTGCCAGTAGTATAACAGGGTTAGATGAAAAACTGTTTTTT.

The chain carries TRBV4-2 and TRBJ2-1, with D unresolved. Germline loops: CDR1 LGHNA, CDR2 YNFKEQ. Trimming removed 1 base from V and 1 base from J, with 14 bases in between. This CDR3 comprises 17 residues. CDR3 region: CASSQGGVSGSYNEQFF. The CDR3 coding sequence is TGTGCCAGCAGCCAAGGAGGAGTATCCGGGTCCTACAATGAGCAGTTCTTC.

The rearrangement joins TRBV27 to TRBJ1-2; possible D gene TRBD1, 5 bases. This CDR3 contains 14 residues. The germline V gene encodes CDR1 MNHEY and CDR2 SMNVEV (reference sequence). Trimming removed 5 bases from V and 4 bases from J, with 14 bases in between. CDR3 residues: CASSSAGGGYGYTF. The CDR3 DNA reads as TGTGCCAGCAGTAGCGCCGGGGGGGGCTATGGCTACACCTTC.

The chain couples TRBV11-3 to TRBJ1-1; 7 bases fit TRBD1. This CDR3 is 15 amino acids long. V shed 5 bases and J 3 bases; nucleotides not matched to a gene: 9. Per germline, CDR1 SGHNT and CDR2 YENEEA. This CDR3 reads CASSRRTGGDTEAFF. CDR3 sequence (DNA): TGTGCCAGCAGCCGGAGGACAGGAGGAGACACTGAAGCTTTCTTT.

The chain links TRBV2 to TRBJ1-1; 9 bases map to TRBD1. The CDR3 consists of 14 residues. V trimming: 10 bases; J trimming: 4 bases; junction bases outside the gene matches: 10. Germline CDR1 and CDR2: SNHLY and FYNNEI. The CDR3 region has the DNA TGTGCCAACGTAGCCGGGACAGGGAGCACTGAAGCTTTCTTT. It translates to CANVAGTGSTEAFF.

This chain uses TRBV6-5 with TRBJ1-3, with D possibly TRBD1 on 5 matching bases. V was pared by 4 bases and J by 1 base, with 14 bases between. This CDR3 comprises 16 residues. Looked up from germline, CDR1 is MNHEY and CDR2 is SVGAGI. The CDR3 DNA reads TGTGCCAGCAGTTCGACAGCCACCAGATCTGGAAACACCATATATTTT. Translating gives CASSSTATRSGNTIYF.

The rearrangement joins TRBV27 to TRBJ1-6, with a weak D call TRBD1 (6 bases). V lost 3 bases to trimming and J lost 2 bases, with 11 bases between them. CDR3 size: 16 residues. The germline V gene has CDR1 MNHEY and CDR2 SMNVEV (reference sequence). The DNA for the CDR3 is TGTGCCAGCAGTTTTTACAGGGCCACCTATAATTCACCCCTCCACTTT. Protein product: CASSFYRATYNSPLHF.

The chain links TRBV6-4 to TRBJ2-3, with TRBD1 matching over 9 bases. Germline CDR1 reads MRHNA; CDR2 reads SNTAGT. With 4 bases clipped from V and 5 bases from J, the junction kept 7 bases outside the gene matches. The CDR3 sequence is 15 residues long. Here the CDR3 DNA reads TGTGCCAGCAGTGCCACAGGGGGCGGGGGAGATACGCAGTATTTT. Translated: CASSATGGGGDTQYF.